Each of the 29 T cell receptor beta chains below was sequenced from the same sample in a study of T cell responses to AZD1222 COVID-19 vaccine. Assay: immunoSEQ multiplex PCR; the TCRdb copy retains only in-frame clones and omits some. In the table there are 200,000 to 250,000 clones, roughly 94% of which are singletons. The input for sequencing was peripheral blood, taken 28 days after the second dose of the MenACWY control vaccine. The origin of the receptors is an adult who received the MenACWY meningococcal vaccine as a control.

This clone appeared once. J is TRBJ2-3 and V is TRBV10-3; the D is unclear. V lost 10 bases, J lost 6 bases, and 8 bases lay in between. CDR1 is ENHRY and CDR2 is SYGVKD in the germline V gene. The CDR3 is made up of 10 amino acids. The CDR3 reads CATATDTQYF. CDR3 DNA: TGTGCCACCGCAACGGATACGCAGTATTTT.

This clone was observed once. Other DNA variants within this sample encode the same CDR3. The CDR3 here is CASARGSAYEQYF. The CDR3 DNA is TGCGCCAGTGCCCGCGGGTCGGCCTACGAGCAGTACTTC. The J gene is TRBJ2-7, the V gene TRBV4-3; D possibly corresponds to TRBD2 (5 bases). Germline CDR1 LGHNA, CDR2 YSLEER. The CDR3 covers 13 residues. V lost 9 bases to trimming and J lost 2 bases, with 14 bases between them.

The chain employs TRBV4-3 and TRBJ2-5, with 7 bases matching TRBD1. This CDR3 comprises 15 residues. The germline CDR1 and CDR2 sequences are LGHNA and YSLEER. With V trimmed by 2 bases and J by 5 bases, 8 bases remained unmatched. CDR3 nucleotides: TGCGCCAGCAGCCAAACGACAGGGTTAGGGGAGACCCAGTACTTC. Translating it yields CASSQTTGLGETQYF.

The V gene is TRBV5-1, the J gene TRBJ2-7; 10 nucleotides align to TRBD1. Germline V lookup: CDR1 SGHRS, CDR2 YFSETQ. The CDR3 runs to 14 residues. V trimming: 2 bases; J trimming: 3 bases; junction bases outside the gene matches: 2. CDR3 bases: TGCGCCAGCAGCTTACGGACAGGGGGCTACGAGCAGTACTTC. Its translation is CASSLRTGGYEQYF.

J is TRBJ1-6 and V is TRBV10-3; D may be TRBD1 (6 bases). The CDR3 consists of 15 residues. Germline V gene sequence: CDR1 ENHRY, CDR2 SYGVKD. V lost 7 bases and J 10 bases, leaving 20 bases between the germline ends. The CDR3 here is CAITPDGQGRSPLHF. In DNA, the CDR3 is TGTGCCATCACTCCGGACGGCCAGGGGAGGTCACCCCTCCACTTT.

The chain is built from TRBV25-1 and TRBJ2-7; D not resolved. In germline, CDR1 is MGHDK, CDR2 SYGVNS. The CDR3 runs 13 residues. Trimming took 6 bases from V and 0 from J, leaving 9 bases between them. The DNA of the CDR3 is TGTGCCAGCAGGCCCAGGAGCTCCTACGAGCAGTACTTC. This gives the protein CASRPRSSYEQYF.

The chain carries TRBV28 and TRBJ2-7, with no clear D. Germline CDR1 reads MDHEN; CDR2 reads SYDVKM. V was cut by 2 bases and J by 6 bases, with 8 bases left in between. The CDR3 is made up of 12 amino acids. The CDR3 loop is CASSLMWGEQYF. DNA for the CDR3: TGTGCCAGCAGTTTAATGTGGGGCGAGCAGTACTTC.

The chain uses TRBV28 and TRBJ1-2; D gene ambiguous. The germline V and J ends were trimmed by 1 base and 4 bases, with 10 bases remaining between them. The germline gives CDR1 MDHEN, CDR2 SYDVKM. The CDR3 covers 14 residues. CDR3 sequence (DNA): TGTGCCAGCAGTTTATATCCCTTGGGCTATGGCTACACCTTC. Translated: CASSLYPLGYGYTF.

Only a few counts were recorded for this clone. This sequence joins TRBV28 and TRBJ2-3; tentative D call: TRBD2 (6 bases). The CDR3 has 13 residues. Germline CDR1 and CDR2: MDHEN and SYDVKM. V was shortened by 8 bases and J by 4 bases, with 13 bases between the two germline ends. This CDR3 reads CASEDWGADTQYF. The DNA of the CDR3 is TGTGCCAGCGAAGATTGGGGGGCAGATACGCAGTATTTT. The variable domain in full, with the rest retrieved from reference TRBV28 and TRBJ2-3, is DVKVTQSSRYLVKRTGEKVFLECVQDMDHENMFWYRQDPGLGLRLIYFSYDVKMKEKGDIPEGYSVSREKKERFSLILESASTNQTSMYLCASEDWGADTQYFGPGTRLTVL.

The rearrangement links TRBV7-2 to TRBJ1-6; no clear D gene. CDR1 is SGHTA, CDR2 FQGNSA, per germline. The V end lost 6 bases, the J end lost 6 bases, and 15 bases lay between the germline ends. The CDR3 has 15 amino acids. Written as DNA, the CDR3 is TGTGCCAGCAGACCCTTACGGGGAACTAATTCACCCCTCCACTTT. Translated: CASRPLRGTNSPLHF.

The V gene is TRBV12-5, the J gene TRBJ2-3; maybe TRBD2 (5 bases). The CDR3 extends over 11 amino acids. The germline CDR1 and CDR2 sequences are LGHNT and FRNRAP. V shed 6 bases and J shed 8 bases, with 9 bases lying between them. The CDR3 here is CASGTAGTQYF. CDR3 coding DNA: TGTGCTAGTGGGACTGCGGGTACGCAGTATTTT.

The chain employs TRBV28 and TRBJ1-1; D not resolved. The CDR3 is made up of 14 amino acids. Germline lookup yields CDR1 MDHEN and CDR2 SYDVKM. Trimming shortened V by 2 bases and J by 4 bases, and 11 bases separated the two germline ends. CDR3 DNA: TGTGCCAGCAGTTTAGTGACGGTAGCCACTGAAGCTTTCTTT. It translates to CASSLVTVATEAFF.

This sequence joins TRBV29-1 and TRBJ2-3; 9 bases align to TRBD2. Germline CDR1 SQVTM, CDR2 ANQGSEA. With V trimmed by 3 bases and J by 3 bases, 4 bases remained unmatched. The CDR3 extends over 14 amino acids. The CDR3 DNA is TGCAGCGTTGAGGTAGCGGGAGTTACAGATACGCAGTATTTT. Its translation: CSVEVAGVTDTQYF.

The chain combines TRBV13 with TRBJ2-1; a weak D match, TRBD1 (6 bases). V was cut by 5 bases and J by 4 bases, with 12 bases left in between. Germline V gives CDR1 PRHDT, CDR2 FYEKMQ (reference sequence). The CDR3 covers 14 residues. Here the CDR3 reads CASSMRTAYNEQFF. DNA of the CDR3: TGTGCCAGCAGCATGAGGACAGCATACAATGAGCAGTTCTTC.

This clone occurred many times. The chain employs TRBV19 and TRBJ1-6; possible D gene TRBD1, 6 bases. Germline CDR1 LNHDA, CDR2 SQIVND (reference sequence). The CDR3 runs to 12 residues. V lost 2 bases to trimming and J lost 16 bases, with 12 bases between them. The CDR3 protein is CASSILTGPLHF. CDR3 bases: TGTGCCAGTAGTATATTGACAGGTCCACTCCACTTT.

The V and J genes are TRBV19 and TRBJ2-3; TRBD2 aligns across 10 bases. After removal of 4 bases from V and 3 bases from J, the junction contained 16 bases not matched to a gene. The CDR3 is 19 residues long. From germline, CDR1 is LNHDA and CDR2 SQIVND (reference sequence). CDR3 amino acids: CASSTNRLAGGFRTDTQYF. The CDR3 nucleotides read TGTGCCAGTAGTACTAATCGGTTAGCGGGAGGATTTCGAACAGATACGCAGTATTTT.

The CDR3 DNA is TGTGCCAGCAGTCCGTCTCAGGGCAATCAGCCCCAGCATTTT. Protein: CASSPSQGNQPQHF. The chain combines TRBV6-5 with TRBJ1-5; the D is unclear. The CDR3 contains 14 residues. Germline V lookup: CDR1 MNHEY, CDR2 SVGAGI. With 5 bases removed from V and 2 bases from J, the gap between germline ends came to 10 bases.

The chain's CDR3 is CASSMDSSSYNSPLHF. CDR3 DNA sequence: TGTGCCAGCAGTATGGACTCAAGCTCCTATAATTCACCCCTCCACTTT. The chain joins TRBV27 to TRBJ1-6, with D unresolved. CDR3 length: 16 amino acids. The germline V gene encodes CDR1 MNHEY and CDR2 SMNVEV (reference sequence). Trimming removed 5 bases at V and 0 bases at J, with 11 bases between.

The chain couples TRBV6-6 to TRBJ2-6; D is possibly TRBD1 (5 bases). Per the germline V gene, CDR1 is MNHNY and CDR2 is SVGAGI (reference sequence). The CDR3 is made up of 15 amino acids. V was trimmed by 8 bases and J by 1 base, leaving 12 bases between them. The CDR3 nucleotides read TGTGCCAGCGCAGGGTTGAAATCTGGGGCCAACGTCCTGACTTTC. This gives the protein CASAGLKSGANVLTF.

The genes are TRBV25-1 and TRBJ2-2; D possibly corresponds to TRBD2 (6 bases). This CDR3 has 14 residues. CDR1 is MGHDK, CDR2 SYGVNS, per germline. The V end lost 4 bases, the J end lost 3 bases, and 9 bases lay between the germline ends. The CDR3 DNA sequence: TGTGCCAGCAGTGTCGGGAGTCACACCGGGGAGCTGTTTTTT. Its protein is CASSVGSHTGELFF. The complete variable domain, with remaining parts taken from reference TRBV25-1 and TRBJ2-2, reads EADIYQTPRYLVIGTGKKITLECSQTMGHDKMYWYQQDPGMELHLIHYSYGVNSTEKGDLSSESTVSRIRTEHFPLTLESARPSHTSQYLCASSVGSHTGELFFGEGSRLTVL.

The chain couples TRBV6-1 to TRBJ2-7, with a tentative D call TRBD2 (5 bases). The V gene's germline CDR1 is MNHNS and CDR2 SASEGT. The CDR3 spans 13 residues. Trimming shortened V by 0 bases and J by 3 bases, and 6 bases separated the two germline ends. Here the CDR3 reads CASSEAAGYEQYF. DNA for the CDR3: TGTGCCAGCAGTGAAGCCGCGGGCTACGAGCAGTACTTC.

This chain links TRBV3-1 (or the pseudogene TRBV3-2) with TRBJ1-4; 7 nucleotides agree with TRBD1. Unmatched junction bases numbered 7, after V lost 4 bases and J lost 8 bases. Per the germline V gene, CDR1 is LGHDT and CDR2 is YNNKEL (reference sequence). The CDR3 is 14 amino acids. CDR3 DNA: TGTGCCAGCAGCCGGGACAGCAATCGAGAAAAACTGTTTTTT. Translating it yields CASSRDSNREKLFF.

The chain uses TRBV10-3 and TRBJ2-7; 9 bases align to TRBD1. The CDR3 is 13 residues long. Per the germline V gene, CDR1 is ENHRY and CDR2 is SYGVKD. V lost 9 bases to trimming and J lost 5 bases; unmatched junction nucleotides: 8. This CDR3 reads CAITGTGIHEQYF. For the CDR3, the DNA is TGTGCCATTACCGGGACAGGGATCCACGAGCAGTACTTC.

This chain uses TRBV2 with TRBJ1-4; TRBD1 is a possible D gene (5 bases). Germline V CDR1 and CDR2: SNHLY, FYNNEI. The CDR3 is 14 residues long. The V gene lost 2 bases and the J gene lost 8 bases, with 12 bases spanning the gap. CDR3 sequence: CASSERGSGEKLFF. CDR3 nucleotide sequence: TGTGCCAGCAGTGAAAGGGGATCTGGCGAAAAACTGTTTTTT.

The V gene is TRBV7-2, the J gene TRBJ2-3; TRBD2 matches at 7 bases. CDR3 length: 14 amino acids. V dropped 0 bases and J dropped 3; count of bases not matched to a gene: 0. CDR1 is SGHTA, CDR2 FQGNSA, per germline. The DNA for the CDR3 is TGTGCCAGCAGCTTAGCGCGGGGGACAGATACGCAGTATTTT. It encodes CASSLARGTDTQYF.

The gene calls are TRBV6-5 and TRBJ1-6; TRBD1 is a possible D gene (5 bases). Germline values: CDR1 MNHEY, CDR2 SVGAGI. V was clipped by 2 bases and J by 8 bases, with 16 bases between them. The CDR3 has 16 amino acids. CDR3 sequence reads: CASSYGAGRVDSPLHF. DNA of the CDR3: TGTGCCAGCAGTTACGGGGCAGGGCGTGTGGATTCACCCCTCCACTTT.

The rearrangement joins TRBV5-1 to TRBJ1-5; 7 bases align to TRBD1. Germline trimming cut 0 bases from V and 0 bases from J; bases unmatched to any gene: 9. This CDR3 contains 18 residues. The germline CDR1 and CDR2 sequences are SGHRS and YFSETQ. CDR3 nucleotide sequence: TGCGCCAGCAGCTTGGGCCCAGGGGGGAGCTATAGCAATCAGCCCCAGCATTTT. Protein: CASSLGPGGSYSNQPQHF.

CDR3 in amino acids: CASSQVGGLAFF. CDR3 DNA sequence: TGTGCCAGCAGCCAAGTTGGGGGGCTCGCTTTCTTT. V and J are TRBV3-1 (or the pseudogene TRBV3-2) and TRBJ1-1; a possible D gene is TRBD1 (6 bases). Trimming shortened V by 1 base and J by 11 bases, and 11 bases separated the two germline ends. The CDR3 runs to 12 residues. Germline V CDR1 and CDR2: LGHDT, YNNKEL (reference sequence).

The chain carries TRBV6-2 or TRBV6-3 and TRBJ2-7, with D possibly matching TRBD2 (6 bases). The CDR3 contains 15 residues. Germline V lookup: CDR1 MNHEY, CDR2 SVGEGT. Trimming took off 4 bases at V and 3 bases at J, with 16 bases between the two ends. The CDR3 nucleotides are TGTGCCAGCAGTTCTCCCAGGACTACCATCTACGAGCAGTACTTC. It yields the protein CASSSPRTTIYEQYF.